Below, 25 T cell receptor beta chains from the same sample are listed, as sequenced in a study of blood T cell repertoires in COVID-19. Clones were sequenced by immunoSEQ multiplex PCR, and TCRdb holds only the in-frame ones, with some missing. The data contain roughly 250,000 clones, 80% to 90% of them singletons. What was sequenced was peripheral blood. Receptors originate from a man in his forties with active or convalescent COVID-19.

V and J are TRBV6-5 and TRBJ1-6; D might be TRBD1 (5 bases). The CDR3 loop spans 13 amino acids. Trimming took 9 bases from V and 10 from J, leaving 16 bases between them. CDR1 MNHEY and CDR2 SVGAGI come from the germline V gene. In DNA, the CDR3 is TGTGCCAGTTCGACAGCCCAGGGATCACCCCTCCACTTT. It translates to CASSTAQGSPLHF.

The rearrangement joins TRBV2 to TRBJ2-7, with TRBD2 matching over 11 bases. Germline V CDR1 and CDR2: SNHLY, FYNNEI. The V segment lost 5 bases and the J segment 1 base; nucleotides outside the gene matches: 4. The CDR3 loop spans 15 amino acids. The CDR3 sequence: CASSLGTSGSYEQYF. In nucleotides, the CDR3 is TGTGCCAGCAGTCTGGGGACTAGCGGTTCCTACGAGCAGTACTTC.

The CDR3 region is CASSRSPPPGTYEQYF. The CDR3 bases are TGTGCCAGCAGCCGCTCACCTCCTCCCGGGACCTACGAGCAGTACTTC. V gene TRBV7-8 combines with J gene TRBJ2-7; D possibly corresponds to TRBD2 (5 bases). The V end lost 5 bases, the J end lost 2 bases, and 19 bases lay between the germline ends. The CDR3 covers 16 residues. Germline CDR1 SGHVS, CDR2 FQNEAQ.

The V and J genes are TRBV11-3 and TRBJ2-2, with 11 bases fitting TRBD2. The germline V gene encodes CDR1 SGHNT and CDR2 YENEEA. J lost 2 bases, V lost 6 bases, and 2 bases had no gene match. The CDR3 has 15 amino acids. Here the CDR3 DNA reads TGTGCCAGCAGACTAGCGGGGGCAAACACCGGGGAGCTGTTTTTT. Translating gives CASRLAGANTGELFF.

The chain has TRBV5-1 and TRBJ2-1; 7 bases agree with TRBD2. This CDR3 has 13 amino acids. Germline loops: CDR1 SGHRS, CDR2 YFSETQ. J gave up 8 bases and V 0 bases, and 2 bases lay outside the gene matches. The CDR3 loop reads CASSLAGGYEQFF. For the CDR3, the DNA is TGCGCCAGCAGCTTGGCCGGGGGGTATGAGCAGTTCTTC. Based on the CDR3 plus reference TRBV5-1 and TRBJ2-1, the full variable domain is KAGVTQTPRYLIKTRGQQVTLSCSPISGHRSVSWYQQTPGQGLQFLFEYFSETQRNKGNFPGRFSGRQFSNSRSEMNVSTLELGDSALYLCASSLAGGYEQFFGPGTRLTVL.

J is TRBJ1-1 and V is TRBV18; 8 bases are a match to TRBD1. Trimming cost V 6 bases and J 3 bases; bases outside gene matches: 9. Germline CDR1 is KGHSH and CDR2 is LQKENI. The CDR3 totals 15 residues. As DNA, the CDR3 is TGTGCCAGCTCCCGACCGACAGGGGCATACACTGAAGCTTTCTTT. Translated, it gives CASSRPTGAYTEAFF.

The chain couples TRBV5-8 to TRBJ2-4; 12 bases are shared with TRBD2. Germline assignment: CDR1 SGHTS and CDR2 YDEGEE. The J segment lost 4 bases and the V segment lost 4 bases, leaving 3 bases of the junction unmatched. The CDR3 spans 15 residues. CDR3 nucleotides: TGTGCCAGCAGCCCTAGCGGGGGGGCGAAAAACATTCAGTACTTC. Translating gives CASSPSGGAKNIQYF.

In DNA, the CDR3 is TGTGCCAGCAGGACAGGGAACACTGAAGCTTTCTTT. Protein sequence: CASRTGNTEAFF. This chain links TRBV5-5 with TRBJ1-1; D is possibly TRBD1 (6 bases). The germline V and J ends were trimmed by 5 bases and 1 base, with 6 bases remaining between them. Germline CDR1 is SGHKS and CDR2 is YYEKEE (reference sequence). The CDR3 extends over 12 amino acids.

The chain uses TRBV7-3 and TRBJ2-5; 7 bases map to TRBD1. J was trimmed by 3 bases and V by 5 bases; bases with no gene match: 3. The CDR3 covers 13 residues. Looked up from germline, CDR1 is SGHTA and CDR2 is FQGTGA. The CDR3 DNA reads TGTGCCAGCAGCGTAGACAGGGAAGAGACCCAGTACTTC. Translating gives CASSVDREETQYF.

V gene TRBV7-9 combines with J gene TRBJ2-3; weak D call: TRBD1 (5 bases). The CDR3 runs 14 residues. CDR1 is SEHNR and CDR2 is FQNEAQ in the germline V gene (reference sequence). The V gene lost 5 bases and the J gene lost 3 bases, with 12 bases spanning the gap. This chain's CDR3 is CASSPAGRTDTQYF. CDR3 sequence (DNA): TGTGCCAGCAGCCCCGCAGGGCGGACAGATACGCAGTATTTT.

The genes are TRBV10-3 and TRBJ1-6; D is possibly TRBD1 (6 bases). The CDR3 is 15 residues long. Germline loops: CDR1 ENHRY, CDR2 SYGVKD. Trimming took 6 bases from V and 6 from J, leaving 15 bases between them. The CDR3 bases are TGTGCCATCAGCCAACAGGGTGGACTTAATTCACCCCTCCACTTT. It encodes CAISQQGGLNSPLHF.

Details on this clone: The junction departs from germline at one end; a sequencing error may be responsible. The chain combines TRBV29-1 with TRBJ2-7; 14 bases are a match to TRBD2. From germline, CDR1 is SQVTM and CDR2 ANQGSEA. The length of the CDR3 is 15 residues. CDR3: CSVEVSGTSGSEQYF. The CDR3, as DNA: TGCAGCGTGGAAGTATCCGGGACTAGCGGGAGCGAGCAGTACTTC.

V usage is TRBV6-6 and J usage is TRBJ1-5; 7 positions agree with TRBD1. Unmatched junction bases numbered 1, after V lost 1 base and J lost 4 bases. The germline V gene has CDR1 MNHNY and CDR2 SVGAGI (reference sequence). The CDR3 is made up of 14 amino acids. The CDR3 region is CASSYLTGNQPQHF. The CDR3, as DNA: TGTGCCAGCAGTTACTTGACAGGGAATCAGCCCCAGCATTTT.

This clone occurred a few times. This chain connects TRBV3-1 (or the pseudogene TRBV3-2) to TRBJ1-6; D gene unclear. Trimming stripped 1 base from V and 10 bases from J, with 14 bases between. The germline CDR1 and CDR2 sequences are LGHDT and YNNKEL (reference sequence). The CDR3 spans 15 residues. This chain's CDR3 is CASSQVPPSGSPLHF. The CDR3 bases are TGTGCCAGCAGCCAAGTGCCTCCCTCGGGGTCACCCCTCCACTTT.

This clone appeared a single time. The gene calls are TRBV19 and TRBJ2-7; TRBD2 matches at 14 bases. Unmatched junction bases numbered 10, after V lost 4 bases and J lost 5 bases. The CDR3 contains 17 residues. Germline CDR1 and CDR2: LNHDA and SQIVND (reference sequence). As DNA, the CDR3 is TGTGCCAGTAGTAACCCCCTCTGGACTAGCGGGAGGAACGAGCAGTACTTC. The encoded protein is CASSNPLWTSGRNEQYF.

The V call is TRBV4-2, the J call TRBJ1-1; TRBD1 is a possible D gene (6 bases). Trimming pared 4 bases from V and 3 bases from J, leaving 12 bases between. Germline V lookup: CDR1 LGHNA, CDR2 YNFKEQ. CDR3 length: 14 amino acids. The CDR3 bases are TGTGCCAGCAGCCCGACAGGAGAGTACACTGAAGCTTTCTTT. Its translation: CASSPTGEYTEAFF.

The CDR3 DNA is TGTGCCAGCAGCCTCCGGGACGAGCAGTACTTC. Translated, it gives CASSLRDEQYF. This sequence joins TRBV5-6 and TRBJ2-7; D gene unclear. Trimming stripped 4 bases from V and 5 bases from J, with 7 bases between. Germline CDR1 reads SGHDT; CDR2 reads YYEEEE. The CDR3 contains 11 residues.

Concerning this clone itself: Other nucleotide sequences in the sample specify the same CDR3. The V gene is TRBV7-2, the J gene TRBJ1-1; 9 bases fit TRBD1. Germline CDR1 SGHTA, CDR2 FQGNSA. The CDR3 contains 14 residues. Trimming took 4 bases from V and 5 from J; bases not matched to a gene: 5. The CDR3 DNA is TGTGCCAGCAGCTGGGGACAGGGCCGGACTGAAGCTTTCTTT. Amino acid sequence: CASSWGQGRTEAFF.

The chain couples TRBV21-1 to TRBJ2-1; the table assigns TRBD1, which was not confirmed against the DNA. TRBV21-1 is tagged as a pseudogene. The CDR3 has 17 residues. CDR3 in DNA: TGTGCCAGCAGCAAAGGGACAGCTTATAGCTCCTACAATGAGCAGTTCTTC. Protein product: CASSKGTAYSSYNEQFF.

The J gene is TRBJ1-4, the V gene TRBV4-1, with no clear D. V was trimmed by 1 base and J by 10 bases, leaving 16 bases between them. The CDR3 length is 15 residues. The germline gives CDR1 MGHRA, CDR2 YSYEKL. CDR3 DNA: TGCGCCAGCAGCCAAGGCCAGAGAGCGGGAGTAAAACTGTTTTTT. As protein: CASSQGQRAGVKLFF.

V and J are TRBV6-5 and TRBJ2-5; D is perhaps TRBD1 (6 bases). Germline V gives CDR1 MNHEY, CDR2 SVGAGI. Trimming shortened V by 0 bases and J by 3 bases, and 8 bases separated the two germline ends. The CDR3 is made up of 14 amino acids. The CDR3 loop reads CASSYSGGKETQYF. CDR3 bases: TGTGCCAGCAGTTACTCAGGGGGTAAAGAGACCCAGTACTTC.

The chain uses TRBV9 and TRBJ1-4, with TRBD1 matching over 12 bases. The CDR3 extends over 16 amino acids. Germline trimming cut 3 bases from V and 6 bases from J; bases unmatched to any gene: 6. The germline CDR1 and CDR2 sequences are SGDLS and YYNGEE. The CDR3 sequence is CASSARDRGRYEKLFF. The CDR3 nucleotides read TGTGCCAGCAGCGCCCGGGACAGGGGGCGATATGAAAAACTGTTTTTT.

The chain uses TRBV5-1 and TRBJ2-7, with a tentative D call TRBD1 (6 bases). Germline values: CDR1 SGHRS, CDR2 YFSETQ. Trimming left V 1 base short and J 8 bases short, with 22 bases between. The CDR3 totals 16 residues. The CDR3 DNA is TGCGCCAGCAGCTTGCGACAGGTGGCTACCTACGATAAGCAGTACTTC. Translating it yields CASSLRQVATYDKQYF.

The gene calls are TRBV6-1 and TRBJ1-4; D ambiguous. Per germline, CDR1 MNHNS and CDR2 SASEGT. The CDR3 spans 13 residues. Trimming took off 0 bases at V and 10 bases at J, with 9 bases between the two ends. The CDR3 is CASSEAPPGKLFF. DNA of the CDR3: TGTGCCAGCAGTGAAGCGCCCCCAGGAAAACTGTTTTTT.

This rearrangement joins TRBV29-1 to TRBJ2-4; 7 bases are shared with TRBD1. This CDR3 has 13 amino acids. Germline V gene data show CDR1 as SQVTM and CDR2 as ANQGSEA. Trimming at V came to 6 bases and at J to 8 bases, leaving 10 bases not matched to a gene. The CDR3 bases are TGCAGCGTGCAGGGACAGCTAGGAGACATTCAGTACTTC. As protein: CSVQGQLGDIQYF.